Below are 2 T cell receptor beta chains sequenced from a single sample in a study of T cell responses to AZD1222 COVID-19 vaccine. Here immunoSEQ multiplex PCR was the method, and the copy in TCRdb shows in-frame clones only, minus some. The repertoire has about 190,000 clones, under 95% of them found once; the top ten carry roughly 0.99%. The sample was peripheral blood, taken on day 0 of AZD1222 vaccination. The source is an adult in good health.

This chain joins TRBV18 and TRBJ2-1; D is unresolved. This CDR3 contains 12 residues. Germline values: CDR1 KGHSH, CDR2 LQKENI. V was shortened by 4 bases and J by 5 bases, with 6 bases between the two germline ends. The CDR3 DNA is TGTGCCAGCTCACGAGTAGACAATGAGCAGTTCTTC. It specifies CASSRVDNEQFF.

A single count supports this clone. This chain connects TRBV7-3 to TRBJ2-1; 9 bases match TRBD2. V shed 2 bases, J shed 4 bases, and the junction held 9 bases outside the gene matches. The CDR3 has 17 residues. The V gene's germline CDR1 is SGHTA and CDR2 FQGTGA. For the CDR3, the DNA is TGTGCCAGCAGCTTATTTAAGCGGGAGGTTGGTTACAATGAGCAGTTCTTC. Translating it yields CASSLFKREVGYNEQFF.